The 3 T cell receptor beta chains below all came from one sample that was sequenced in a study of control samples from healthy donors and cancer patients. Assay used: immunoSEQ multiplex PCR; TCRdb lists only in-frame clones, some missing. The sample consists of about 89,000 clones, about 84% of them appearing once. The sequenced sample consisted of blood. These receptors all come from a woman aged 40 to 55 in good health.

V is TRBV5-1 and J is TRBJ1-6; no definite D call. Germline V gene lookup returns CDR1 SGHRS and CDR2 YFSETQ. This CDR3 is built from 16 residues. The V end lost 0 bases, the J end lost 5 bases, and 12 bases lay between the germline ends. The CDR3 bases are TGCGCCAGCAGCTTGGTAGGGTTACTAGATAATTCACCCCTCCACTTT. This translates into CASSLVGLLDNSPLHF.

This clone has just one count. This chain links TRBV16 with TRBJ2-2; 10 bases align to TRBD1. The V gene end was trimmed by 0 bases and the J gene end by 3 bases; junction bases not matched to a gene: 4. Germline CDR1 reads KGHSY; CDR2 reads FQNENV. The CDR3 consists of 17 residues. The CDR3 DNA sequence: TGTGCCAGCAGCCAATCTATCGGGACAGGGGACACCGGGGAGCTGTTTTTT. Its protein product is CASSQSIGTGDTGELFF.

The chain recombines TRBV6-6 with TRBJ1-1, with no clear D. Germline V gene data show CDR1 as MNHNY and CDR2 as SVGAGI (reference sequence). This CDR3 has 13 amino acids. V was shortened by 5 bases and J by 8 bases, with 15 bases between the two germline ends. The CDR3 DNA is TGTGCCAGCAGTGACCCCGGGAGTCCCGAAGCTTTCTTT. This encodes CASSDPGSPEAFF.